These T cell receptor beta chains were read from a single sample in a study of CD8 T cells in Susac syndrome. One entry per CDR3 protein results from TCRdb running MiXCR on the immunoSEQ multiplex PCR reads. The table shows 100,000 to 150,000 distinct CDR3 sequences, with about 92% occurring only once. Material: CD4+ T cells from PBMCs. The receptors come from a human donor with multiple sclerosis. Both conserved end residues are part of each CDR3. Each record gives: J gene, CDR3 length, clone size, V gene, CDR3 protein. Some rows mark clone size as missing; the rest say once, few, many or name a class of expanded clone.

TRBJ1-1,11,-,TRBV2,CARRDRGEAFF
TRBJ1-5,12,-,TRBV12-3/TRBV12-4,CASSFSRQPQHF
TRBJ1-1,13,few,TRBV12-3/TRBV12-4,CASSFQGNTEAFF
TRBJ2-2,15,-,TRBV6-6,CASSPRRVDTGELFF
TRBJ2-2,18,-,TRBV4-1,CASSQEDSPRDRTGELFF
TRBJ2-1,15,-,TRBV4-1,CASSQRGGLNNEQFF
TRBJ1-1,15,-,TRBV10-3,CATRPTGASGTEAFF
TRBJ2-7,15,-,TRBV9,CASSVAPTSSYEQYF
TRBJ2-7,12,-,TRBV29-1,CSVRQSYDEQYF
TRBJ1-4,17,-,TRBV7-9,CASSLERDSSTNEKLFF
TRBJ2-6,15,-,TRBV7-9,CASSPGQGGANVLTF